One sample yielded the 27 T cell receptor beta chains listed below, sequenced in a study of cytomegalovirus exposure and HLA in healthy donors. The PCR ran on 60 Vbeta and 13 Jbeta primers. Only in-frame clones appear in the TCRdb table, and some are missing; sequencing was by immunoSEQ multiplex PCR. The sample comprises roughly 110,000 clones, about 81% of which are singletons, and around 2.8% rests with the top ten. Source material: PBMCs. Receptor source: a male donor in good health and CMV-seropositive.

The J gene is TRBJ2-3, the V gene TRBV28; 7 bases are shared with TRBD1. The trim removed 6 bases at V and 3 bases at J, leaving 15 bases unmatched. From germline, CDR1 is MDHEN and CDR2 SYDVKM. This CDR3 region has 17 residues. The CDR3: CASSPLLLQGNTDTQYF. CDR3 DNA sequence: TGTGCCAGCAGCCCACTCCTTCTACAGGGGAATACAGATACGCAGTATTTT.

The chain combines TRBV30 with TRBJ1-2; D ambiguous. Per germline, CDR1 GTSNPN and CDR2 SVGIG (reference sequence). Trimming pared 2 bases from V and 1 base from J, leaving 8 bases between. The CDR3 extends over 13 amino acids. The CDR3 here is CAWSSGSNYGYTF. CDR3 DNA: TGTGCCTGGAGTAGCGGCAGTAACTATGGCTACACCTTC.

This clone was seen only a few times. The genes are TRBV9 and TRBJ2-2, with D unresolved. The CDR3 length is 13 residues. Trimming removed 4 bases from V and 7 bases from J, with 11 bases in between. Germline V gene lookup returns CDR1 SGDLS and CDR2 YYNGEE. The CDR3 DNA reads as TGTGCCAGCAGCCCACTAAATCACGGGGAGCTGTTTTTT. Translated: CASSPLNHGELFF.

The V gene is TRBV19, the J gene TRBJ2-5, with D possibly being TRBD2 (6 bases). V lost 5 bases and J lost 4, with 14 bases in between. Germline V lookup: CDR1 LNHDA, CDR2 SQIVND (reference sequence). The CDR3 has 14 amino acids. As DNA, the CDR3 is TGTGCCAGTAGTCTAGGACCCGGGGGAGAGACCCAGTACTTC. Its translation is CASSLGPGGETQYF.

The CDR3 loop reads CASSHDSGANVLTF. DNA of the CDR3: TGTGCCAGCAGCCATGATAGTGGGGCCAACGTCCTGACTTTC. This chain joins TRBV4-2 and TRBJ2-6; D gene uncertain. V lost 3 bases, J lost 3 bases, and 6 bases lay in between. The CDR3 totals 14 residues. In germline, CDR1 is LGHNA, CDR2 YNFKEQ.

CDR3 region: CASGWGDQGYTF. DNA for the CDR3: TGTGCCAGCGGTTGGGGGGACCAGGGCTACACCTTC. J is TRBJ1-2 and V is TRBV6-5, with a weak D call TRBD1 (5 bases). The CDR3 contains 12 residues. V dropped 8 bases and J dropped 8 bases, with 15 bases sitting between them. Germline CDR1 reads MNHEY; CDR2 reads SVGAGI.

The CDR3 loop is CASSLPTGNVSPLHF. DNA for the CDR3: TGTGCCAGCAGTCTCCCGACAGGGAACGTCTCACCCCTCCACTTT. The rearrangement links TRBV28 to TRBJ1-6; 7 bases line up with TRBD1. The J segment lost 10 bases and the V segment lost 5 bases, leaving 11 bases of the junction unmatched. There are 15 residues in the CDR3. Germline loops: CDR1 MDHEN, CDR2 SYDVKM.

V and J are TRBV7-6 and TRBJ1-5; maybe TRBD1 (6 bases). Per the germline V gene, CDR1 is SGHVS and CDR2 is FNYEAQ. With 5 bases removed from V and 0 bases from J, the gap between germline ends came to 11 bases. The CDR3 covers 15 residues. The CDR3 loop reads CASSPSGDSNQPQHF. The CDR3 coding sequence is TGTGCCAGCAGCCCATCAGGGGATAGCAATCAGCCCCAGCATTTT.

The V gene is TRBV18, the J gene TRBJ2-7; 7 bases map to TRBD2. In germline, CDR1 is KGHSH, CDR2 LQKENI. V was pared by 0 bases and J by 0 bases, with 5 bases of the junction left unmatched. CDR3 size: 16 residues. As DNA, the CDR3 is TGTGCCAGCTCACCACCCGGGGAGGGCTACTCCTACGAGCAGTACTTC. It encodes CASSPPGEGYSYEQYF.

The V and J genes are TRBV7-2 and TRBJ1-6, with 7 bases aligning to TRBD1. CDR3 length: 15 amino acids. The trim removed 5 bases at V and 4 bases at J, leaving 5 bases unmatched. Germline values: CDR1 SGHTA, CDR2 FQGNSA. The CDR3 coding sequence is TGTGCCAGCAGCGCCCGACAGGGATATAATTCACCCCTCCACTTT. It codes for CASSARQGYNSPLHF.

The CDR3 region has the DNA TGTGCCAGCAGTTACAGGGGGATCACAGATACGCAGTATTTT. Translating gives CASSYRGITDTQYF. This rearrangement joins TRBV6-5 to TRBJ2-3; TRBD1 might be the D (6 bases). The germline gives CDR1 MNHEY, CDR2 SVGAGI. V lost 2 bases and J lost 2, with 8 bases in between. CDR3 length equals 14 residues.

Only a few counts were recorded for this clone. The V call is TRBV30, the J call TRBJ2-7; D is undetermined. This CDR3 comprises 11 residues. V was cut by 4 bases and J by 2 bases, with 6 bases left in between. The germline V gene encodes CDR1 GTSNPN and CDR2 SVGIG (reference sequence). The CDR3 DNA reads TGTGCCTGGAACTCCCCCTACGAGCAGTACTTC. It is translated as CAWNSPYEQYF. Variable domain in full (rest from reference TRBV30 and TRBJ2-7): SQTIHQWPATLVQPVGSPLSLECTVEGTSNPNLYWYRQAAGRGLQLLFYSVGIGQISSEVPQNLSASRPQDRQFILSSKKLLLSDSGFYLCAWNSPYEQYFGPGTRLTVT.

As concerns this clone: The same CDR3 arises from other DNA sequences in this sample as well. This sequence joins TRBV4-1 and TRBJ2-7; D is unresolved. The CDR3 totals 14 residues. The V and J ends lost 0 bases and 1 base respectively, with 7 bases between them. Looked up from germline, CDR1 is MGHRA and CDR2 is YSYEKL. This CDR3 is CASSQDGSSYEQYF. In nucleotides, the CDR3 is TGCGCCAGCAGCCAAGATGGCAGTTCCTACGAGCAGTACTTC.

This clone was seen only once. The V call is TRBV12-5, the J call TRBJ1-2; 9 bases fit TRBD1. Germline V gene sequence: CDR1 LGHNT, CDR2 FRNRAP. The CDR3 totals 17 residues. Trimming cost V 1 base and J 6 bases; bases outside gene matches: 12. Written as DNA, the CDR3 is TGTGCTAGTGGTTTGGGGCCCCCCGGGACAGGGATGGATGGCTACACCTTC. This encodes CASGLGPPGTGMDGYTF.

J is TRBJ1-5 and V is TRBV2; D uncertain. In germline, CDR1 is SNHLY, CDR2 FYNNEI. This CDR3 spans 14 amino acids. V lost 5 bases to trimming and J lost 6 bases, with 14 bases between them. CDR3 sequence reads: CASSPVQSTQPQHF. CDR3 sequence (DNA): TGTGCCAGCAGTCCGGTACAGTCAACTCAGCCCCAGCATTTT.

The V call is TRBV2, the J call TRBJ1-5; 10 positions agree with TRBD1. The CDR3 sequence is 14 residues long. V gave up 4 bases and J gave up 4 bases; unmatched junction bases: 1. Germline CDR1 and CDR2: SNHLY and FYNNEI. The CDR3 nucleotides are TGTGCCAGCAGTGTGGGACAGGGGAATCAGCCCCAGCATTTT. This translates into CASSVGQGNQPQHF.

This clone appeared a few times. The V and J genes are TRBV5-8 and TRBJ1-4, with D unresolved. The germline gives CDR1 SGHTS, CDR2 YDEGEE. This CDR3 region has 16 residues. V lost 6 bases and J lost 0, with 15 bases in between. The CDR3 coding sequence is TGTGCCAGCAAGCCATGGCCGGGTGCAACTAATGAAAAACTGTTTTTT. It yields the protein CASKPWPGATNEKLFF. Combining the CDR3 with reference TRBV5-8 and TRBJ1-4 gives the whole variable domain EAGVTQSPTHLIKTRGQQATLRCSPISGHTSVYWYQQALGLGLQFLLWYDEGEERNRGNFPPRFSGRQFPNYSSELNVNALELEDSALYLCASKPWPGATNEKLFFGSGTQLSVL.

The genes are TRBV23-1 and TRBJ2-7; D is perhaps TRBD1 (6 bases). TRBV23-1 is an ORF, and what it does is uncertain. The CDR3 is 18 residues long. The V and J ends lost 0 bases and 0 bases respectively, with 18 bases between them. This CDR3 is CASSQSNREQVVSYEQYF. The CDR3 nucleotides are TGCGCCAGCAGTCAATCCAACAGGGAGCAAGTCGTCTCCTACGAGCAGTACTTC.

This clone was seen a handful of times. V is TRBV7-3 and J is TRBJ2-3; 7 bases map to TRBD2. CDR1 is SGHTA and CDR2 is FQGTGA in the germline V gene. After removal of 0 bases from V and 6 bases from J, the junction contained 3 bases not matched to a gene. This CDR3 comprises 14 residues. CDR3 amino acids: CASSLTGGSDTQYF. The CDR3, as DNA: TGTGCCAGCAGCTTAACGGGGGGGAGCGATACGCAGTATTTT. The whole variable domain, filled in from reference TRBV7-3 and TRBJ2-3, reads GAGVSQTPSNKVTEKGKYVELRCDPISGHTALYWYRQSLGQGPEFLIYFQGTGAADDSGLPNDRFFAVRPEGSVSTLKIQRTERGDSAVYLCASSLTGGSDTQYFGPGTRLTVL.

This clone was seen only a few times. The rearrangement uses TRBV19 and TRBJ2-7; TRBD2 is a possible D gene (5 bases). V lost 2 bases and J 4 bases, leaving 9 bases between the germline ends. This CDR3 is built from 13 residues. Germline CDR1 reads LNHDA; CDR2 reads SQIVND (reference sequence). In nucleotides, the CDR3 is TGTGCCAGTAGTATAAGGGCGGGTTACGAGCAGTACTTC. Protein: CASSIRAGYEQYF.

The chain uses TRBV5-5 and TRBJ2-7; no clear D gene. The germline gives CDR1 SGHKS, CDR2 YYEKEE (reference sequence). The CDR3 covers 14 residues. The ends were cut back, 2 bases at V and 1 base at J, with 10 bases in the middle. This CDR3 is CASSFSAGSYEQYF. The DNA for the CDR3 is TGTGCCAGCAGCTTTTCAGCAGGATCCTACGAGCAGTACTTC.

The chain couples TRBV5-4 to TRBJ2-3, with 11 bases matching TRBD2. Germline V CDR1 and CDR2: SGHNT, YYREEE (reference sequence). The CDR3 covers 16 residues. The junction had 6 bases not matched to a gene; V was cut back by 2 bases and J by 4 bases. CDR3 protein: CASSLLSGGASDTQYF. The CDR3, as DNA: TGTGCCAGCAGCTTACTTAGCGGGGGGGCCTCAGATACGCAGTATTTT.

The chain is built from TRBV4-3 and TRBJ2-4; the match to TRBD2 covers 7 bases. Germline V lookup: CDR1 LGHNA, CDR2 YSLEER. V was clipped by 0 bases and J by 9 bases; unmatched bases: 14. This CDR3 is built from 17 residues. CDR3 bases: TGCGCCAGCAGCCAAGATATCCCCCCAGGACTAGAGTCCATTCAGTACTTC. It translates to CASSQDIPPGLESIQYF.

The chain employs TRBV6-5 and TRBJ1-2; possibly TRBD1 for D (6 bases). Trimming shortened V by 6 bases and J by 5 bases, and 16 bases separated the two germline ends. CDR1 and CDR2 (germline): MNHEY, SVGAGI. The CDR3 spans 14 residues. The CDR3 here is CASRPPGGGYGYTF. In nucleotides, the CDR3 is TGTGCCAGCAGACCACCGGGAGGGGGGTATGGCTACACCTTC.

This clone has only a few counts. The V call is TRBV7-3, the J call TRBJ2-3; 9 bases are shared with TRBD1. From germline, CDR1 is SGHTA and CDR2 FQGTGA. This CDR3 comprises 14 residues. Unmatched junction bases numbered 4, after V lost 5 bases and J lost 4 bases. CDR3 DNA: TGTGCCAGCAGCAATAACAGGGGGCCAGATACGCAGTATTTT. This codes for CASSNNRGPDTQYF.

The V call is TRBV10-3, the J call TRBJ1-1; TRBD1 agrees at 8 bases. The CDR3 totals 12 residues. Per germline, CDR1 ENHRY and CDR2 SYGVKD. The V segment lost 6 bases and the J segment 7 bases; nucleotides outside the gene matches: 4. CDR3 sequence: CAISRGPGEAFF. CDR3 in DNA: TGTGCCATCAGCAGGGGGCCTGGTGAAGCTTTCTTT.

This chain connects TRBV21-1 to TRBJ2-2; the D segment call TRBD2 is taken from the table without a DNA check. TRBV21-1 is recorded as a pseudogene. CDR3 size: 14 residues. The CDR3 DNA reads as TGTGCCAGCAGCCCTCGCGGGATCACCGGGGAGCTGTTTTTT. Amino acid sequence: CASSPRGITGELFF.